This TCR beta chain was captured in a study of post-analysis software for immune sequencing data. Findings and caveats of the study: In patients, about five TRBV segments were more frequent than in controls, with TRBV5-6, TRBV5-1 and TRBV20-1 among them. Compared with controls, patients showed significantly lower normalized Chao1 diversity.

CDR3 length equals 13 residues. Germline V gives CDR1 DFQATT, CDR2 SNEGSKA (reference sequence). Deletions cut 0 bases from V and 7 bases from J, with 10 bases between. The authors incorporated unique molecular identifiers into the TCR beta cDNA libraries. Input amounts of roughly 0.9 to 10 million T cells were used. These gave roughly 0.5 million cDNA molecules, so each molecule approximated one T cell. Using its own MiXCR run on the PCR reads, TCRdb lists one record per CDR3 protein. The sample includes some 690,000 distinct CDR3 sequences, about 27% of them seen just once. A word on this clonotype: Its specificity is unknown.

This TCR came from a girl between 5 and 17 years old with multiple sclerosis. Sequenced input: blood. The chain joins TRBV20-1 to TRBJ2-1; D not certain. Here the CDR3 reads CSARDRFGNEQFF. CDR3 sequence (DNA): TGCAGTGCTAGAGATCGATTCGGTAATGAGCAGTTCTTC.